The 9 T cell receptor beta chains reported below all come from one sample, sequenced in a study of shared clonotypes between healthy human individuals. Sequenced by immunoSEQ multiplex PCR; TCRdb stores in-frame clones only, minus some. This table has 2 million to 2.5 million clones, approximately 94% appearing once. The sample taken for sequencing was naive CD4+ T cells sorted from blood. The subset was: CD45RA+ positively selected. These receptors originate from a man between 18 and 35 years old in good health.

V is TRBV30 and J is TRBJ1-5, with D perhaps TRBD1 (5 bases). The germline V and J ends were trimmed by 2 bases and 6 bases, with 20 bases remaining between them. The germline V gene has CDR1 GTSNPN and CDR2 SVGIG (reference sequence). The CDR3 has 16 residues. DNA of the CDR3: TGTGCCTGGAGTCCATCCGGGGCAGGGCGGGCTCAGCCCCAGCATTTT. Its translation: CAWSPSGAGRAQPQHF.

This clone was observed a single time. V and J are TRBV5-4 and TRBJ2-5; D is undetermined. The germline V and J ends were trimmed by 1 base and 5 bases, with 21 bases remaining between them. CDR3 length: 17 amino acids. The germline V gene encodes CDR1 SGHNT and CDR2 YYREEE (reference sequence). In nucleotides, the CDR3 is TGTGCCAGCAGCTTGCGTCTGGGCGGTGCTGCGTCGGAGACCCAGTACTTC. Protein sequence: CASSLRLGGAASETQYF. Complete variable domain (other parts from reference TRBV5-4 and TRBJ2-5): ETGVTQSPTHLIKTRGQQVTLRCSSQSGHNTVSWYQQALGQGPQFIFQYYREEENGRGNFPPRFSGLQFPNYSSELNVNALELDDSALYLCASSLRLGGAASETQYFGPGTRLLVL.

This chain connects TRBV28 to TRBJ2-5; tentative D call: TRBD1 (5 bases). CDR3 length equals 14 residues. Germline CDR1 MDHEN, CDR2 SYDVKM. Trimming took off 6 bases at V and 2 bases at J, with 13 bases between the two ends. The CDR3 region is CASRISGKQETQYF. The CDR3, as DNA: TGTGCCAGCAGGATCTCAGGGAAACAAGAGACCCAGTACTTC. Combining the CDR3 with reference TRBV28 and TRBJ2-5 gives the whole variable domain DVKVTQSSRYLVKRTGEKVFLECVQDMDHENMFWYRQDPGLGLRLIYFSYDVKMKEKGDIPEGYSVSREKKERFSLILESASTNQTSMYLCASRISGKQETQYFGPGTRLLVL.

The CDR3 bases are TGTGCCAGTAGCTCCCCGGGGGAGGGAAACTACGAGCAGTACTTC. It yields the protein CASSSPGEGNYEQYF. V and J are TRBV19 and TRBJ2-7; TRBD2 agrees at 7 bases. Germline CDR1 reads LNHDA; CDR2 reads SQIVND (reference sequence). The CDR3 covers 15 residues. J gave up 3 bases and V 6 bases, and 11 bases lay outside the gene matches. Full variable domain (remainder filled in from reference TRBV19 and TRBJ2-7): DGGITQSPKYLFRKEGQNVTLSCEQNLNHDAMYWYRQDPGQGLRLIYYSQIVNDFQKGDIAEGYSVSREKKESFPLTVTSAQKNPTAFYLCASSSPGEGNYEQYFGPGTRLTVT.

This rearrangement joins TRBV10-3 to TRBJ2-3, with 9 bases that match TRBD2. The V segment lost 7 bases and the J segment 1 base; nucleotides outside the gene matches: 0. The CDR3 totals 13 residues. The germline CDR1 and CDR2 sequences are ENHRY and SYGVKD. The CDR3 reads CAITSGGTDTQYF. The CDR3 nucleotides read TGTGCCATCACTAGCGGGGGCACAGATACGCAGTATTTT.

The sample holds one count of this clone. This chain links TRBV5-6 with TRBJ1-2; the match to TRBD1 covers 10 bases. Trimming cost V 0 bases and J 4 bases; bases outside gene matches: 3. CDR3 length: 15 residues. Germline CDR1 reads SGHDT; CDR2 reads YYEEEE. The CDR3 here is CASSLGDRGLYGYTF. CDR3 bases: TGTGCCAGCAGCTTGGGGGACAGGGGTCTCTATGGCTACACCTTC.

The chain combines TRBV7-6 with TRBJ2-7, with 8 bases lining up with TRBD2. Germline trimming cut 2 bases from V and 4 bases from J; bases unmatched to any gene: 7. The germline V gene has CDR1 SGHVS and CDR2 FNYEAQ. The CDR3 has 15 residues. CDR3 DNA sequence: TGTGCCAGCAGCTTAAGCGGGGGAGGAGCTTACGAGCAGTACTTC. Its translation: CASSLSGGGAYEQYF. Full variable domain (missing parts from reference TRBV7-6 and TRBJ2-7): GAGVSQSPRYKVTKRGQDVALRCDPISGHVSLYWYRQALGQGPEFLTYFNYEAQQDKSGLPNDRFSAERPEGSISTLTIQRTEQRDSAMYRCASSLSGGGAYEQYFGPGTRLTVT.

The rearrangement links TRBV28 to TRBJ2-3; D assignment may be TRBD1 or TRBD2 (7 bases each). The CDR3 is made up of 14 amino acids. The germline CDR1 and CDR2 sequences are MDHEN and SYDVKM. Deletions cut 5 bases from V and 2 bases from J, with 11 bases between. CDR3 coding DNA: TGTGCCAGCAGTCAGGGGGGGGTCACAGATACGCAGTATTTT. Translation gives CASSQGGVTDTQYF.

The chain carries TRBV2 and TRBJ1-3; D is uncertain. The germline gives CDR1 SNHLY, CDR2 FYNNEI. The CDR3 totals 12 residues. V lost 9 bases, J lost 3 bases, and 9 bases lay in between. Written as DNA, the CDR3 is TGTGCCAGTTCCGCCTATGGAAACACCATATATTTT. It is translated as CASSAYGNTIYF.